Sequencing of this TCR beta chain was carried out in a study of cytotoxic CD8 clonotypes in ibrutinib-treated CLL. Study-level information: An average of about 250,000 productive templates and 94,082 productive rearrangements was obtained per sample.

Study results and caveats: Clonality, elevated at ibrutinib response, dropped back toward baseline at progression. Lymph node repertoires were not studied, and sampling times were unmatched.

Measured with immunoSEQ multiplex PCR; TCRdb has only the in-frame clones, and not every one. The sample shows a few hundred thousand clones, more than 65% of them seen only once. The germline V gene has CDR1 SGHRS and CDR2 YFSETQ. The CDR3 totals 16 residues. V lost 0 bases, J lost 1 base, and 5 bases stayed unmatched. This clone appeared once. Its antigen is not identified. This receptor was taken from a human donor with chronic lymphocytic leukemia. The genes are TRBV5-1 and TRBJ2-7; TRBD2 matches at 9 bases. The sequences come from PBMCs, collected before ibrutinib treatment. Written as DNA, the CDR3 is TGCGCCAGCAGCTTGGTGGTAGCGGGAGTTTCCTACGAGCAGTACTTC. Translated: CASSLVVAGVSYEQYF.